This T cell receptor beta chain appears in the sequencing data of a study of blood T cell repertoires in COVID-19. Across the whole study: PBMCs, B-cell-depleted T cells, or T cells provided the cDNA or gDNA that made up the material.

Original data processing: Cell counts per sample came from amplifying reference gene primers. Generated by immunoSEQ multiplex PCR, the TCRdb table keeps only in-frame clones and is missing some. For V, J and clone size, that table is used; D and trimming come from the DNA. The sample shows 85,000 to 95,000 clones, about 82% of them seen only once. Germline values: CDR1 SGDLS, CDR2 YYNGEE. The CDR3 totals 17 residues. V trimming: 4 bases; J trimming: 0 bases; junction bases outside the gene matches: 10. V usage is TRBV9 and J usage is TRBJ2-1; 7 bases agree with TRBD1. The sequenced material came from peripheral blood. The clonotype was recovered from a human donor in a cohort sampled during active COVID-19. CDR3 loop: CASSPRQGLSSYNEQFF. DNA of the CDR3: TGTGCCAGCAGCCCCCGACAGGGTCTGAGCTCCTACAATGAGCAGTTCTTC.